This TCR beta chain was identified in a study of response to subunit inactivated influenza vaccine. TCRdb redid the calling of the RT-PCR reads with MiXCR, one entry per CDR3 protein. The data contain roughly 290,000 distinct CDR3 sequences, roughly a fifth of them singletons. V gave up 7 bases and J gave up 15 bases; unmatched junction bases: 18. This CDR3 is built from 14 residues. Per the germline V gene, CDR1 is LNHDA and CDR2 is SQIVND (reference sequence). This receptor was identified in a man between 45 and 75 years old who received an inactivated influenza vaccine. Here the sequenced sample was PBMCs from blood, taken less than 22 months after vaccination. This chain joins TRBV19 and TRBJ2-4; 7 positions agree with TRBD1. CDR3 sequence (DNA): TGTGCCAGTACCCCCAGGGACAGAGAAAGTATGCGGTACTTC. Residues: CASTPRDRESMRYF. Complete variable domain (other parts from reference TRBV19 and TRBJ2-4): DGGITQSPKYLFRKEGQNVTLSCEQNLNHDAMYWYRQDPGQGLRLIYYSQIVNDFQKGDIAEGYSVSREKKESFPLTVTSAQKNPTAFYLCASTPRDRESMRYFGAGTRLSVL.